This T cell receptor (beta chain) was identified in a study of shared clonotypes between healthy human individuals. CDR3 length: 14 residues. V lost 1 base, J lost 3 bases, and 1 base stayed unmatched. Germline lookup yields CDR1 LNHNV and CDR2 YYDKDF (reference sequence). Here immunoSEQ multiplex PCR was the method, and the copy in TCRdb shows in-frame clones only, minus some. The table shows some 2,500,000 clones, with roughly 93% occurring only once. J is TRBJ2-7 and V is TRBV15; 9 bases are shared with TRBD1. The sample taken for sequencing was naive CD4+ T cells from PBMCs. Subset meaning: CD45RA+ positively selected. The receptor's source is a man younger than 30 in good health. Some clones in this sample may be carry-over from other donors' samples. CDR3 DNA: TGTGCCACCAGCAGAGCGACAGGGGGCTACGAGCAGTACTTC. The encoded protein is CATSRATGGYEQYF.